This TCR beta chain was obtained from a study of blood T cell repertoires in COVID-19. About the study: The analysed material was cDNA or gDNA that came from T cells, B-cell-depleted T cells, or PBMCs.

In the original processing: The assay estimated nucleated cells by amplifying reference gene primers. Here immunoSEQ multiplex PCR was the method, and the copy in TCRdb shows in-frame clones only, minus some. The V and J calls and clone size were taken over from that table, and D and trimming were inferred from the DNA. The sample has about 210,000 clones, 84% seen once; the top ten hold under 10%. Deletions cut 1 base from V and 1 base from J, with 4 bases between. Germline V gives CDR1 SEHNR, CDR2 FQNEAQ (reference sequence). This CDR3 is built from 13 residues. The sequencing input was peripheral blood. This TCR came from a woman of 80 years or more with COVID-19, enrolled during active disease. The rearrangement joins TRBV7-9 to TRBJ1-1, with no clear D. The CDR3 region is CASSLVANTEAFF. DNA for the CDR3: TGTGCCAGCAGCTTAGTAGCGAACACTGAAGCTTTCTTT.